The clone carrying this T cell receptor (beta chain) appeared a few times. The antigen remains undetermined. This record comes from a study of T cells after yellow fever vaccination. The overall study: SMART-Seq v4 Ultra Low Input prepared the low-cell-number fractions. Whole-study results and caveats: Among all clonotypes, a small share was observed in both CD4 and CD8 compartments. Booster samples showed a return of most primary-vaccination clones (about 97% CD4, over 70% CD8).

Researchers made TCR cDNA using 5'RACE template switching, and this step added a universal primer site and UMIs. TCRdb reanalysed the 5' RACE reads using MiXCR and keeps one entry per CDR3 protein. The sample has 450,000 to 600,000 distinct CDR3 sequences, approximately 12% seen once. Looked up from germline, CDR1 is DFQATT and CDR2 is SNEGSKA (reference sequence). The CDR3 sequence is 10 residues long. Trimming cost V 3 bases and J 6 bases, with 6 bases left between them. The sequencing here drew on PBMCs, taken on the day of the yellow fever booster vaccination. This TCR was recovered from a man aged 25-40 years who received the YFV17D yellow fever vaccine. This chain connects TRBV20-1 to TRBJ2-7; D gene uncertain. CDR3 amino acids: CSASTVEQYF. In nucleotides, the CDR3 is TGCAGTGCTAGCACGGTCGAGCAGTACTTC.